The source of this TCR beta chain is a study of blood T cell repertoires in COVID-19. For the study at large: Some COVID-19 samples were acute and others convalescent; all came from the United States, Italy and Spain.

Method: immunoSEQ multiplex PCR; TCRdb's copy keeps in-frame clones and lacks some. The data contain around 430,000 clones, around 89% of them singletons. Sequenced material: peripheral blood. The source is a woman aged 45-60 years with COVID-19, enrolled during active disease.

Here the CDR3 DNA reads TGTGCCAGCAGCTTCGGAGGCGGTCCCCAAGAGACCCAGTACTTC. Its translation is CASSFGGGPQETQYF. The J gene is TRBJ2-5, the V gene TRBV11-3, with D perhaps matching TRBD2 (5 bases). Germline V gene lookup returns CDR1 SGHNT and CDR2 YENEEA. The CDR3 is 15 residues long. Trimming left V 3 bases short and J 1 base short, with 12 bases between.